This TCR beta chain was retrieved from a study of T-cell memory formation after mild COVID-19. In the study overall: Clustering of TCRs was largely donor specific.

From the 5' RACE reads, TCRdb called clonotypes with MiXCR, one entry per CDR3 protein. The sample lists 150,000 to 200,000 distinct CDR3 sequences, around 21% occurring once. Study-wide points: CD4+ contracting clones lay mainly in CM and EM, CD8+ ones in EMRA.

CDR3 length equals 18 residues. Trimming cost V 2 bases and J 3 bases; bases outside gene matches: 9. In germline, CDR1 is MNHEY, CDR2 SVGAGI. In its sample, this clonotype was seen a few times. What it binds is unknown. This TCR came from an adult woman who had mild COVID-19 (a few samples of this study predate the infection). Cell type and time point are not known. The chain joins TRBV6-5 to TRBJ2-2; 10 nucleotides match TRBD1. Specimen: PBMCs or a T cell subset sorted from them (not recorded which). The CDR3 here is CASSYVGTGDVDTGELFF. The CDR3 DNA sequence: TGTGCCAGCAGTTACGTGGGGACAGGGGACGTGGACACCGGGGAGCTGTTTTTT.